This T cell receptor (beta chain) was observed in a study of blood T cell repertoires in COVID-19. About the study: PBMCs, B-cell-depleted T cells, or T cells provided the cDNA or gDNA that made up the material.

As processed by the authors: Estimation of nucleated cell counts was performed using reference gene primer amplification. Method: immunoSEQ multiplex PCR; TCRdb's copy keeps in-frame clones and lacks some. The V and J calls and clone size are taken from that table; D and trimming were inferred from the DNA. The data hold roughly 230,000 clones, with around four fifths observed a single time. V gave up 4 bases and J gave up 6 bases, with 10 bases separating them. Germline V gene sequence: CDR1 SGHTA, CDR2 FQGNSA. CDR3 size: 14 residues. Specimen: peripheral blood. This sequence joins TRBV7-2 and TRBJ1-6, with a weak D call TRBD1 (6 bases). This clonotype was obtained from a woman at least 80 years old with COVID-19, enrolled during active disease. The CDR3 DNA follows: TGTGCCAGCAGCTCTCAGGGGCGTAATTCACCCCTCCACTTT. Encoded protein: CASSSQGRNSPLHF.